This T cell receptor beta chain was found in a study of blood T cell repertoires in COVID-19 (TCRdb year 2020). For the wider study: Samples from collaborators originated in the United States, Italy and Spain and spanned both the acute and convalescent phases of COVID-19. The material from the prospective study consisted of cDNA or gDNA derived from T cells, B-cell-depleted T cells, or PBMCs. Subjects who had been exposed to COVID-19, were actively infected with it, or had recovered from it provided the deeply sampled blood TCRbeta repertoires that made up the dataset. A freely available public database, intended as a resource for researchers studying the immune response to SARS-CoV-2, is where the repertoires were released. Samples came from the ongoing ImmuneRACE study (first 160 participants) plus 1,254 subjects from 6 global collaborators. Sample metadata almost always included a de-identified subject ID, COVID-19 status, age in years and sex. Where available, HLA class I and class II types were obtained from metadata supplied by the sample provider rather than from assay-based typing.

TCRbeta CDR3 regions were amplified from genomic DNA using the immunoSEQ Assay, a bias-controlled multiplex PCR. In the authors' own workflow: Within the assay, amplification of reference gene primers was used to estimate how many nucleated cells each sample contained. Sequence reads were collapsed and filtered to measure the absolute abundance of every unique TCRbeta CDR3 rearrangement. For each sample, productive Simpson clonality was calculated as the square root of Simpson's diversity index over productive rearrangements. Held by TCRdb, this immuneACCESS table contains in-frame sequences only and omits some clones. Under half of the omission traces to an unresolved V gene where checked; the cause of the rest is unknown. That table supplies the V and J calls and clone size; D and trimming were determined from the DNA. In this sample the table shows 450,000 to 500,000 clones, approximately 86% of which occur a single time. The ten largest clones capture under 0.85% of the sample.

Enrolling through a virtual design, the prospective study's participants ranged in age from roughly 18 to 95 years and lived across approximately 25 United States geographic areas. In the prospective study, participants were assigned to cohorts based on the clinical history participants reported in a screening survey and a study questionnaire. ImmuneRACE Cohort 3 recovered participants were defined by two consecutive negative NP/OP PCR tests, healthcare professional clearance, or symptom resolution. In the prospective study, whole blood, serum and a nasopharyngeal or oropharyngeal swab were collected from each participant by mobile phlebotomists. Participants in the prospective study had the option to provide additional blood draws and questionnaires over an approximately 2-month period. Blood samples from the prospective study were shipped frozen or at room temperature prior to DNA extraction.

As concerns this clone: No antigen is known for it. No much larger clone exists at a distance of one base, and base qualities are not known.

From cysteine to phenylalanine, the CDR3 is 16 amino acids long. The only DNA kept is the CDR3, 48 bases in frame from the first base. The germline V gene (reference sequence) gives CDR1 as SEHNR and CDR2 as FQNEAQ. At the junction V is shortened by 5 bases and J by 7 bases; bases outside the gene matches: 9. What the authors observed across the whole study: How much clinical and demographic metadata was included differed by source and by participant, and the metadata was provided uncurated.

The chain was built from TRBV7-9 and TRBJ1-4; 11 bases in between match TRBD1. The sample taken for sequencing was PBMCs or T cells enriched from blood (not recorded which). This sequence originates from a woman aged 18-30 years who had recovered from COVID-19. The sequenced DNA: TGTGCCAGCAGCCCTCGGCGGGGACAGGGGGGTGAAAAACTGTTTTTT. It translates to CASSPRRGQGGEKLFF.